These 5 T cell receptor beta chains came from one sample sequenced in a study of beta chain features in type 1 diabetes. Study-level results: In every one of the four CD4+ subsets, TCRB CDR3s were moderately but significantly shorter in Type 1 diabetes patients.

Reverse transcription of all isolated RNA meant that expressed TCRB transcripts were sequenced. Here immunoSEQ multiplex PCR was the method, and the copy in TCRdb shows in-frame clones only, minus some. The data show roughly 180,000 clones, 6.5% to 9.5% seen once. These receptors lack a known antigen. Sequencing input: central memory CD4+ T cells from blood. The source is a middle-aged woman with type 1 diabetes.

The rearrangement links TRBV7-9 to TRBJ2-6; 9 nucleotides line up with TRBD1. Germline assignment: CDR1 SEHNR and CDR2 FQNEAQ (reference sequence). The V and J ends lost 4 bases and 1 base, in that order; junction bases with no gene match: 11. The CDR3 loop spans 19 amino acids. As DNA, the CDR3 is TGTGCCAGCAGCTCAGAAAAACAGGGGGCGTTTTCTGGGGCCAACGTCCTGACTTTC. This sequence encodes CASSSEKQGAFSGANVLTF. Using reference TRBV7-9 and TRBJ2-6 for the parts outside the CDR3, the full variable domain is DTGVSQNPRHKITKRGQNVTFRCDPISEHNRLYWYRQTLGQGPEFLTYFQNEAQLEKSRLLSDRFSAERPKGSFSTLEIQRTEQGDSAMYLCASSSEKQGAFSGANVLTFGAGSRLTVL.

V is TRBV5-1 and J is TRBJ2-1, with D unclear. Trimming removed 4 bases at V and 5 bases at J, with 10 bases between. Germline V gene sequence: CDR1 SGHRS, CDR2 YFSETQ. The CDR3 has 13 amino acids. In DNA, the CDR3 is TGCGCCAGCAGCGTATTAACGGACAATGAGCAGTTCTTC. This encodes CASSVLTDNEQFF.

J is TRBJ2-2 and V is TRBV7-6; D possibly corresponds to TRBD2 (5 bases). V shed 6 bases and J shed 6 bases, with 8 bases lying between them. CDR1 is SGHVS, CDR2 FNYEAQ, per germline. The CDR3 runs to 12 residues. The CDR3 DNA reads as TGTGCCAGCAGAGCGAGGGCCGGGGAGCTGTTTTTT. It translates to CASRARAGELFF.

On this clone itself: Within the sample, other DNA sequences also encode this same CDR3. The rearrangement joins TRBV7-9 to TRBJ2-7; the D is unclear. The CDR3 loop spans 14 amino acids. Germline assignment: CDR1 SEHNR and CDR2 FQNEAQ (reference sequence). Trimming pared 3 bases from V and 2 bases from J, leaving 11 bases between. CDR3 in amino acids: CASSFPGSTYEQYF. Here the CDR3 DNA reads TGTGCCAGCAGCTTCCCCGGTTCTACCTACGAGCAGTACTTC.

The chain employs TRBV28 and TRBJ2-3; D remains ambiguous. Germline CDR1 is MDHEN and CDR2 is SYDVKM. V was clipped by 5 bases and J by 13 bases, with 16 bases between them. This CDR3 region has 12 residues. CDR3: CASSPELLREYF. CDR3 bases: TGTGCCAGCAGTCCAGAACTTCTACGGGAGTATTTT.